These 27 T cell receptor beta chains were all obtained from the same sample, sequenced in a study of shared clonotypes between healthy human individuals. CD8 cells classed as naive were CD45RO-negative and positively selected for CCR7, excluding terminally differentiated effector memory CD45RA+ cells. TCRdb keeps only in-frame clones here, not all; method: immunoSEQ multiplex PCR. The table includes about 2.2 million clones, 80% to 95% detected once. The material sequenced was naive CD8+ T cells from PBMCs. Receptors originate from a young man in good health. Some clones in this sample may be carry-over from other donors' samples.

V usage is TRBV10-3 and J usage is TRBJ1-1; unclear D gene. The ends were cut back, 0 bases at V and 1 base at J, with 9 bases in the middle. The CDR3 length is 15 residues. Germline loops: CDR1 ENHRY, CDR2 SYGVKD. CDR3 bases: TGTGCCATCAGTGAGTCGAAGGACCCGAACACTGAAGCTTTCTTT. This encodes CAISESKDPNTEAFF.

CDR3 DNA: TGCAGCGGCGAAGGCGGGTCGAGCTCCTACAATGAGCAGTTCTTC. This sequence encodes CSGEGGSSSYNEQFF. This chain connects TRBV29-1 to TRBJ2-1, with D maybe TRBD2 (5 bases). Trimming cost V 7 bases and J 0 bases, with 16 bases left between them. This CDR3 region has 15 residues. Germline V gives CDR1 SQVTM, CDR2 ANQGSEA.

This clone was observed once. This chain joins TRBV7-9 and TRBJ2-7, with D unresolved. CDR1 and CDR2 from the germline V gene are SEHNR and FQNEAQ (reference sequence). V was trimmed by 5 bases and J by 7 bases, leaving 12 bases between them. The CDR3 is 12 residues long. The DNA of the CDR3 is TGTGCCAGCAGCGACCGTGTCCGTGAGCAGTACTTC. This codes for CASSDRVREQYF.

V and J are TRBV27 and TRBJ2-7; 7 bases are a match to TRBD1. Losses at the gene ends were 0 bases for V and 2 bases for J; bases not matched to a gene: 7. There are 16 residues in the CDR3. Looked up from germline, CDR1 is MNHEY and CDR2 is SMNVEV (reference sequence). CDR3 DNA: TGTGCCAGCAGTTTATCGAGGGGACAGAAGGCCTACGAGCAGTACTTC. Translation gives CASSLSRGQKAYEQYF.

In nucleotides, the CDR3 is TGTGCCAGCAGTTACTCTCTGGCCATGGGATACACCTTC. Encoded protein: CASSYSLAMGYTF. The chain combines TRBV6-6 with TRBJ1-2; no clear D gene. This CDR3 has 13 residues. Trimming stripped 0 bases from V and 11 bases from J, with 13 bases between. Germline CDR1 reads MNHNY; CDR2 reads SVGAGI (reference sequence).

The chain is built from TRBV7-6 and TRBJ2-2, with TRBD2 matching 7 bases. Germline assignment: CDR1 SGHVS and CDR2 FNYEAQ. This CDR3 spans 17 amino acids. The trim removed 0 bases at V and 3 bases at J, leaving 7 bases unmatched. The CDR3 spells CASSLALGLHHTGELFF. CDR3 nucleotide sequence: TGTGCCAGCAGCTTAGCTTTGGGACTACACCACACCGGGGAGCTGTTTTTT.

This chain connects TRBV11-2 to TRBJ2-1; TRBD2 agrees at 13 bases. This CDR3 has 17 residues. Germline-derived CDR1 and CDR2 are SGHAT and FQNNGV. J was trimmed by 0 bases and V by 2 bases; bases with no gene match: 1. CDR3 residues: CASSLWTSGSSYNEQFF. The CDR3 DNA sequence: TGTGCCAGCAGCTTATGGACTAGCGGGAGCTCCTACAATGAGCAGTTCTTC.

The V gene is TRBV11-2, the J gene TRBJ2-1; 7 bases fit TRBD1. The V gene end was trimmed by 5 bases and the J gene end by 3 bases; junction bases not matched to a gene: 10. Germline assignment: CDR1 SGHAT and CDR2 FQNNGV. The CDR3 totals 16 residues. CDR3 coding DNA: TGTGCCAGCAGCCTTGGGACAGAGAAAGACTACAATGAGCAGTTCTTC. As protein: CASSLGTEKDYNEQFF. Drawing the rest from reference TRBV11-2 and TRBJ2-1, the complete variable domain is EAGVAQSPRYKIIEKRQSVAFWCNPISGHATLYWYQQILGQGPKLLIQFQNNGVVDDSQLPKDRFSAERLKGVDSTLKIQPAKLEDSAVYLCASSLGTEKDYNEQFFGPGTRLTVL.

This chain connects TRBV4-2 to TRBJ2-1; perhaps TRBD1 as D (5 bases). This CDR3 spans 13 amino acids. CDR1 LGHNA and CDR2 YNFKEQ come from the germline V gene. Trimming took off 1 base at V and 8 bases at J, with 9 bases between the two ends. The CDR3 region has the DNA TGTGCCAGCAGCCAAGTCGGCAGGGATGAGCAGTTCTTC. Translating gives CASSQVGRDEQFF.

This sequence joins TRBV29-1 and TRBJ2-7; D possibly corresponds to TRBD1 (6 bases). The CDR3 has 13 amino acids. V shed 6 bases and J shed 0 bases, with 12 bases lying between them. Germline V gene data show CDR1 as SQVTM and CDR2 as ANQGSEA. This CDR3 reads CSVLSGASYEQYF. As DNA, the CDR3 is TGCAGCGTATTATCAGGGGCCTCCTACGAGCAGTACTTC.

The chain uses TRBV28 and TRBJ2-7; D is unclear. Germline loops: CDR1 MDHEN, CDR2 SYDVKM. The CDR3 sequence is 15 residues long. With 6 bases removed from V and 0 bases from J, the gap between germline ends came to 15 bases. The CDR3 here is CASSPSVGFSYEQYF. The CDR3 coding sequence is TGTGCCAGCAGCCCCTCGGTAGGTTTCTCCTACGAGCAGTACTTC.

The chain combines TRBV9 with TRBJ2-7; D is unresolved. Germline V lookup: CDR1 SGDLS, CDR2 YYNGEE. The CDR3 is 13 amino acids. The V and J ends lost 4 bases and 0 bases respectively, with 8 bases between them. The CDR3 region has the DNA TGTGCCAGCAGCAGTCCCGGCTCCTACGAGCAGTACTTC. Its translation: CASSSPGSYEQYF.

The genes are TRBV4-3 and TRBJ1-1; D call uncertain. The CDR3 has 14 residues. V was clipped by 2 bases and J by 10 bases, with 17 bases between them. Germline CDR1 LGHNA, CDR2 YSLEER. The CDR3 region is CASSQSVAAKGAFF. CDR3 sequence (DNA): TGCGCCAGCAGCCAATCAGTAGCGGCCAAGGGAGCTTTCTTT.

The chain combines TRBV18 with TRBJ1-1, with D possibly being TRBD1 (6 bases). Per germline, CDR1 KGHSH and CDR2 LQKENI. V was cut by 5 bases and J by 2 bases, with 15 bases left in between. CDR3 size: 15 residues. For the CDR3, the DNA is TGTGCCAGCTCAGCACAGTGGGGGCATAACACTGAAGCTTTCTTT. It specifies CASSAQWGHNTEAFF.

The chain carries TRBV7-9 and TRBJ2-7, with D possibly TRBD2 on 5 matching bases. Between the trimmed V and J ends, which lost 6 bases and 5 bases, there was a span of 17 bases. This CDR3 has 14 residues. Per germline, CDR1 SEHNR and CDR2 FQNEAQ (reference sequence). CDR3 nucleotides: TGTGCCAGCAGTAAAGTGGGAGACAAACACGAGCAGTACTTC. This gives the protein CASSKVGDKHEQYF. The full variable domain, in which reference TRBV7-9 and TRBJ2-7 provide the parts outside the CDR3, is DTGVSQNPRHKITKRGQNVTFRCDPISEHNRLYWYRQTLGQGPEFLTYFQNEAQLEKSRLLSDRFSAERPKGSFSTLEIQRTEQGDSAMYLCASSKVGDKHEQYFGPGTRLTVT.

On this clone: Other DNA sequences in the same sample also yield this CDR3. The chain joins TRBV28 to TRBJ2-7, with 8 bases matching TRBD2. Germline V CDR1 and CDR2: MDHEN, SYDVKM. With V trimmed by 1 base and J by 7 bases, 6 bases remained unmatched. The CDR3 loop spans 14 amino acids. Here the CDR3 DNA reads TGTGCCAGCAGTTTATCGGGAGGGCCGGGGGAGCAGTACTTC. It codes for CASSLSGGPGEQYF.

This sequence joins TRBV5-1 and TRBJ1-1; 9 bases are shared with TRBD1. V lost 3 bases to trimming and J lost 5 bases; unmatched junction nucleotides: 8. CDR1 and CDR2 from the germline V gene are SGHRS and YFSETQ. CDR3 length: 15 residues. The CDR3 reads CASSSRYRGRTEAFF. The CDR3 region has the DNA TGCGCCAGCAGCTCACGTTACAGGGGGCGTACTGAAGCTTTCTTT.

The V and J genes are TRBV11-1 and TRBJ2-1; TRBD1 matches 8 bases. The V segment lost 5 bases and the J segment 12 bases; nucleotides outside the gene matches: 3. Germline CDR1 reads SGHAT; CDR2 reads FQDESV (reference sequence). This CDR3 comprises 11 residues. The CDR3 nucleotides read TGTGCCAGCAGCCCAGGGGGCCGGCAGTTCTTC. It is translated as CASSPGGRQFF.

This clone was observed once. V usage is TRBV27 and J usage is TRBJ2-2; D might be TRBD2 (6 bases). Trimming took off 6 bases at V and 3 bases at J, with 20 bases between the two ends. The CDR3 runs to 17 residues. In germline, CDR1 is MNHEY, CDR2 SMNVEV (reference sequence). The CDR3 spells CASRKRGISGHTGELFF. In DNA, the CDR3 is TGTGCCAGCAGAAAAAGAGGGATTAGCGGCCACACCGGGGAGCTGTTTTTT.

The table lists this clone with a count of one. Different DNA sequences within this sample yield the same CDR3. The CDR3 reads CAISDSTYEQYF. CDR3 DNA sequence: TGTGCCATCAGTGACAGCACCTACGAGCAGTACTTC. The chain couples TRBV10-3 to TRBJ2-7; D unclear. CDR3 length: 12 amino acids. The V end lost 3 bases, the J end lost 2 bases, and 5 bases lay between the germline ends. CDR1 ENHRY and CDR2 SYGVKD come from the germline V gene.

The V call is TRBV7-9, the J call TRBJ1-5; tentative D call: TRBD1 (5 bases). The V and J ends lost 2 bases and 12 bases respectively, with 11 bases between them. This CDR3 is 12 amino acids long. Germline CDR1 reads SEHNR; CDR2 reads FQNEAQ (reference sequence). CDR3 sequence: CASSLQGAHQHF. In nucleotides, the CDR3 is TGTGCCAGCAGCTTACAAGGGGCCCACCAGCATTTT.

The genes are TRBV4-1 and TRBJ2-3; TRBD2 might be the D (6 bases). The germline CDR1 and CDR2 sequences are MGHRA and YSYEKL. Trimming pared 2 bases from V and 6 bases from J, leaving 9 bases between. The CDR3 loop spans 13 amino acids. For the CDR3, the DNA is TGCGCCAGCAGCCAATCCCGGGGGGATACGCAGTATTTT. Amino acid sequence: CASSQSRGDTQYF.

The CDR3 DNA reads TGTGCCAGCAGCAGCCCCTGGGGTAAGGGGGTTGCAACTAATGAAAAACTGTTTTTT. This codes for CASSSPWGKGVATNEKLFF. This sequence joins TRBV21-1 and TRBJ1-4; the table gives TRBD1 as D, unverified against the DNA. TRBV21-1 is recorded as a pseudogene. The CDR3 totals 19 residues.

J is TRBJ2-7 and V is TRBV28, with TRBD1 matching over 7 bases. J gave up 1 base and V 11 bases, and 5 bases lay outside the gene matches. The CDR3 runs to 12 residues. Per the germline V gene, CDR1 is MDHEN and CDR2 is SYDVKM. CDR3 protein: CAVTGWSYEQYF. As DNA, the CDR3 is TGTGCCGTGACAGGGTGGTCCTACGAGCAGTACTTC.

CDR3 loop: CASSYGDPRAQPQHF. CDR3 nucleotides: TGTGCCAGCAGTTATGGGGACCCGAGGGCTCAGCCCCAGCATTTT. The chain links TRBV6-5 to TRBJ1-5; maybe TRBD1 (5 bases). CDR1 is MNHEY and CDR2 is SVGAGI in the germline V gene. V lost 3 bases, J lost 6 bases, and 15 bases lay in between. The CDR3 length is 15 residues.

The DNA of the CDR3 is TGTGCCAGTAGTCCCATTCCAAGCTCCTACAATGAGCAGTTCTTC. Its protein product is CASSPIPSSYNEQFF. The chain couples TRBV19 to TRBJ2-1; D is unresolved. Germline V gives CDR1 LNHDA, CDR2 SQIVND (reference sequence). V was cut by 5 bases and J by 0 bases, with 11 bases left in between. The CDR3 has 15 residues.

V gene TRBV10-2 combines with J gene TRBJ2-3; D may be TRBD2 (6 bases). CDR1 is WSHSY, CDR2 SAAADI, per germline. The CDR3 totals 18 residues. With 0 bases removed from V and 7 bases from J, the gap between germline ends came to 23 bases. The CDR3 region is CASSESKGTAKVENTQYF. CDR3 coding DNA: TGCGCCAGCAGTGAGTCGAAGGGGACTGCGAAAGTTGAGAATACGCAGTATTTT.